This T cell receptor (beta chain) was sequenced during a study of early T cells in non-severe SARS-CoV-2 infection. Study-level background: Unsorted whole blood bulk RNA was sequenced, with unpaired chains.

Findings and limits, study-wide: VDJdb matching skewed toward anti-spike CD8 responses, missing private and CD4 specificities.

The CDR3 contains 17 residues. Germline V gives CDR1 SGHTA, CDR2 FQGTGA. The V gene lost 5 bases and the J gene lost 1 base, with 15 bases spanning the gap. In its sample, this clonotype was seen a few times. Its specificity is unknown. Individual cDNA molecules received unique molecular identifiers. Via MiXCR, TCRdb re-called the 5' RACE reads, giving one row per CDR3 protein. The table has some 120,000 distinct CDR3 sequences, under 15% seen once. Sequencing was done on a sample of whole blood. The V call is TRBV7-3, the J call TRBJ2-6, with a tentative D call TRBD1 (7 bases). The sequence was collected from an adult who was a healthcare worker with PCR-confirmed SARS-CoV-2 infection or an uninfected control (not recorded which). CDR3 DNA sequence: TGTGCCAGCAGCCTGACAGGGACTTCTTCTGGGGCCAACGTCCTGACTTTC. This translates into CASSLTGTSSGANVLTF.